This entry lists 30 T cell receptor beta chains sequenced from one sample in a study of TIL therapy for anti-PD-1-resistant metastatic lung cancer. As for time point: pre-treatment sample, taken before nivolumab and TIL therapy. Tumor tissue came from excised metastases, mostly pleural nodules or supraclavicular lymph nodes. The libraries were made with immunoSEQ v3. The assay was immunoSEQ multiplex PCR, and TCRdb's table has in-frame clones only and misses some. Of more than 20,000 clones detected, about 63% appear once; the ten largest clones hold 15% to 20%. Here the sequenced sample was tumor tissue, taken at baseline. These receptors all stem from a woman aged 30 to 85 with non-small cell lung cancer.

V and J are TRBV29-1 and TRBJ2-7, with 11 bases lining up with TRBD1. V shed 6 bases, J shed 2 bases, and the junction held 9 bases outside the gene matches. Per germline, CDR1 SQVTM and CDR2 ANQGSEA. CDR3 length equals 15 residues. This CDR3 reads CSVSSGTGGTYEQYF. In nucleotides, the CDR3 is TGCAGCGTCTCCTCCGGGACAGGGGGGACCTACGAGCAGTACTTC.

V gene TRBV29-1 combines with J gene TRBJ2-2; possibly TRBD2 for D (6 bases). Deletions cut 7 bases from V and 8 bases from J, with 14 bases between. The CDR3 runs 12 residues. Germline CDR1 and CDR2: SQVTM and ANQGSEA. The CDR3 loop is CSAGLGVGELFF. For the CDR3, the DNA is TGCAGCGCGGGACTGGGCGTTGGGGAGCTGTTTTTT.

For this clone: At the DNA level, this CDR3 is encoded by other sequences in the same sample as well. The V call is TRBV6-5, the J call TRBJ2-7; TRBD1 aligns across 8 bases. This CDR3 is built from 14 residues. V lost 6 bases and J lost 3; bases outside the gene matches: 7. Germline V CDR1 and CDR2: MNHEY, SVGAGI. The CDR3 nucleotides are TGTGCCAGCAGGCGGGACAGGTCAGTCTACGAGCAGTACTTC. It encodes CASRRDRSVYEQYF.

V and J are TRBV15 and TRBJ1-2, with a weak D call TRBD1 (5 bases). V gave up 1 base and J gave up 1 base, with 13 bases separating them. There are 16 residues in the CDR3. Germline loops: CDR1 LNHNV, CDR2 YYDKDF (reference sequence). The CDR3 is CATSRVATTVNYGYTF. The CDR3 DNA reads as TGTGCCACCAGCAGAGTTGCGACGACAGTTAACTATGGCTACACCTTC.

This clone has a single count. The chain employs TRBV29-1 and TRBJ2-7, with D possibly matching TRBD1 (6 bases). The CDR3 is 13 residues long. Germline lookup yields CDR1 SQVTM and CDR2 ANQGSEA. Trimming cost V 6 bases and J 3 bases, with 15 bases left between them. Here the CDR3 DNA reads TGCAGCGTCCGGCCGGGACAAGGCTACGAGCAGTACTTC. It translates to CSVRPGQGYEQYF.

This clone appeared once. CDR3 coding DNA: TGTGCCAGCAGTCTTGAGACCCAGTACTTC. As protein: CASSLETQYF. J is TRBJ2-5 and V is TRBV25-1; D is undetermined. Germline V gives CDR1 MGHDK, CDR2 SYGVNS. V lost 5 bases, J lost 5 bases, and 3 bases lay in between. CDR3 length: 10 amino acids.

The gene calls are TRBV27 and TRBJ2-7; 15 nucleotides match TRBD2. The CDR3 is made up of 20 amino acids. Germline assignment: CDR1 MNHEY and CDR2 SMNVEV (reference sequence). V shed 2 bases and J 3 bases; nucleotides not matched to a gene: 14. DNA of the CDR3: TGTGCCAGCAGTTTAAGAGGGGGACCGGGACTAGCGGGAGGCCACTACGAGCAGTACTTC. Its protein is CASSLRGGPGLAGGHYEQYF.

This chain links TRBV7-2 with TRBJ2-7; TRBD1 is a possible D gene (5 bases). Deletions cut 5 bases from V and 4 bases from J, with 6 bases between. Germline V gene data show CDR1 as SGHTA and CDR2 as FQGNSA. The CDR3 has 11 residues. The CDR3 loop is CASSPGYEQYF. CDR3 nucleotides: TGTGCCAGCAGCCCAGGGTACGAGCAGTACTTC.

V is TRBV2 and J is TRBJ2-3, with D maybe TRBD2 (5 bases). The V gene's germline CDR1 is SNHLY and CDR2 FYNNEI. The CDR3 has 15 residues. Trimming removed 6 bases at V and 2 bases at J, with 15 bases between. The CDR3 region is CASRSSTIPTDTQYF. For the CDR3, the DNA is TGTGCCAGCAGATCCTCGACTATTCCCACAGATACGCAGTATTTT.

The V and J genes are TRBV5-4 and TRBJ2-7, with D possibly TRBD1 on 6 matching bases. Per germline, CDR1 SGHNT and CDR2 YYREEE (reference sequence). V shed 0 bases and J shed 5 bases, with 12 bases lying between them. The CDR3 is made up of 14 amino acids. This CDR3 is CASSLEQGINEQYF. CDR3 bases: TGTGCCAGCAGCTTGGAACAGGGAATCAACGAGCAGTACTTC.

The J gene is TRBJ1-3, the V gene TRBV7-2, with 9 positions matching TRBD1. CDR1 and CDR2 from the germline V gene are SGHTA and FQGNSA. The CDR3 loop spans 15 amino acids. V trimming: 5 bases; J trimming: 4 bases; junction bases outside the gene matches: 6. CDR3 sequence reads: CASSKGQGGGNTIYF. The CDR3 nucleotides are TGTGCCAGCAGCAAGGGACAGGGAGGAGGAAACACCATATATTTT.

The V gene is TRBV7-8, the J gene TRBJ2-1; D remains unclear. The germline gives CDR1 SGHVS, CDR2 FQNEAQ. The CDR3 loop spans 14 amino acids. Trimming took 7 bases from V and 8 from J, leaving 18 bases between them. The CDR3 DNA reads TGTGCCAGCACCGAGTTTTCTATAAGCCATGAGCAGTTCTTC. Its translation is CASTEFSISHEQFF.

This chain joins TRBV5-1 and TRBJ2-5; TRBD2 matches at 7 bases. This CDR3 is 14 amino acids long. V trimming: 0 bases; J trimming: 5 bases; junction bases outside the gene matches: 4. The germline V gene encodes CDR1 SGHRS and CDR2 YFSETQ. CDR3 amino acids: CASSLAGGGETQYF. Written as DNA, the CDR3 is TGCGCCAGCAGCTTGGCGGGAGGAGGCGAGACCCAGTACTTC.

The chain carries TRBV4-2 and TRBJ2-2; 7 nucleotides align to TRBD1. CDR3 length: 14 amino acids. Unmatched junction bases numbered 0, after V lost 0 bases and J lost 5 bases. CDR1 LGHNA and CDR2 YNFKEQ come from the germline V gene. The CDR3 DNA reads TGTGCCAGCAGCCAAGAACAGGGGACCGGGGAGCTGTTTTTT. As protein: CASSQEQGTGELFF.

The chain has TRBV7-9 and TRBJ1-2; D is possibly TRBD1 (6 bases). This CDR3 spans 12 amino acids. CDR1 is SEHNR, CDR2 FQNEAQ, per germline (reference sequence). The ends were cut back, 4 bases at V and 8 bases at J, with 11 bases in the middle. The DNA for the CDR3 is TGTGCCAGCAGCTACACAGGGTCGGGCTACACCTTC. This encodes CASSYTGSGYTF.

The V call is TRBV2, the J call TRBJ1-2; D remains ambiguous. The CDR3 is 16 residues long. Trimming removed 6 bases from V and 6 bases from J, with 23 bases in between. Germline V CDR1 and CDR2: SNHLY, FYNNEI. The CDR3 loop is CASSLRAEKITDGYTF. The CDR3 DNA reads TGTGCCAGCAGCCTACGGGCAGAGAAGATAACGGATGGCTACACCTTC.

This clone turned up a few times. V and J are TRBV2 and TRBJ2-7, with D maybe TRBD2 (5 bases). The CDR3 extends over 15 amino acids. Germline V gives CDR1 SNHLY, CDR2 FYNNEI. V was cut by 1 base and J by 0 bases, with 10 bases left in between. The CDR3 DNA sequence: TGTGCCAGCAGTGAAGGAGGAGGAATCTCCTACGAGCAGTACTTC. It yields the protein CASSEGGGISYEQYF.

The genes are TRBV10-3 and TRBJ1-1, with TRBD1 matching over 7 bases. Germline V gene data show CDR1 as ENHRY and CDR2 as SYGVKD. The CDR3 is 13 amino acids. V trimming: 6 bases; J trimming: 3 bases; junction bases outside the gene matches: 4. The CDR3 sequence: CAIRQGVDTEAFF. CDR3 bases: TGTGCCATCAGGCAGGGGGTAGACACTGAAGCTTTCTTT.

The chain employs TRBV4-1 and TRBJ1-1; D may be TRBD1 (5 bases). The V end was cut by 1 base, the J end by 0 bases, with 9 bases between. The CDR3 length is 15 residues. Looked up from germline, CDR1 is MGHRA and CDR2 is YSYEKL. The CDR3: CASSQGPGMNTEAFF. CDR3 in DNA: TGCGCCAGCAGCCAAGGTCCAGGGATGAACACTGAAGCTTTCTTT.

The sample holds a few counts of this clone. The chain uses TRBV7-9 and TRBJ2-7; TRBD2 matches at 8 bases. Per the germline V gene, CDR1 is SEHNR and CDR2 is FQNEAQ (reference sequence). The CDR3 contains 15 residues. V was clipped by 1 base and J by 4 bases; unmatched bases: 6. The CDR3 loop reads CASSLEREGGYEQYF. The CDR3 DNA reads as TGTGCCAGCAGCTTAGAACGGGAGGGGGGTTACGAGCAGTACTTC. Based on the CDR3 plus reference TRBV7-9 and TRBJ2-7, the full variable domain is DTGVSQNPRHKITKRGQNVTFRCDPISEHNRLYWYRQTLGQGPEFLTYFQNEAQLEKSRLLSDRFSAERPKGSFSTLEIQRTEQGDSAMYLCASSLEREGGYEQYFGPGTRLTVT.

This chain uses TRBV7-2 with TRBJ2-2; 7 positions match TRBD1. Germline V CDR1 and CDR2: SGHTA, FQGNSA. The V gene end was trimmed by 8 bases and the J gene end by 3 bases; junction bases not matched to a gene: 6. This CDR3 has 14 amino acids. CDR3 in amino acids: CASERGPYTGELFF. CDR3 DNA: TGTGCCAGCGAAAGGGGGCCATACACCGGGGAGCTGTTTTTT.

This chain connects TRBV15 to TRBJ2-7; TRBD2 agrees at 12 bases. Germline assignment: CDR1 LNHNV and CDR2 YYDKDF (reference sequence). J gave up 7 bases and V 0 bases, and 10 bases lay outside the gene matches. The CDR3 totals 17 residues. The CDR3 here is CATSRDPWTSGTGEQYF. The DNA for the CDR3 is TGTGCCACCAGCAGAGATCCGTGGACTAGCGGGACAGGGGAGCAGTACTTC.

This chain connects TRBV2 to TRBJ1-5; maybe TRBD1 (6 bases). This CDR3 has 15 amino acids. Between the trimmed V and J ends, which lost 6 bases and 3 bases, there was a span of 15 bases. Germline CDR1 reads SNHLY; CDR2 reads FYNNEI. The chain's CDR3 is CASSPHGQSNQPQHF. The DNA for the CDR3 is TGTGCCAGCAGCCCCCATGGACAGTCCAATCAGCCCCAGCATTTT. The whole variable domain, remainder taken from reference TRBV2 and TRBJ1-5, is EPEVTQTPSHQVTQMGQEVILRCVPISNHLYFYWYRQILGQKVEFLVSFYNNEISEKSEIFDDQFSVERPDGSNFTLKIRSTKLEDSAMYFCASSPHGQSNQPQHFGDGTRLSIL.

The J gene is TRBJ2-5, the V gene TRBV7-9; the D is unclear. V shed 1 base and J shed 1 base, with 7 bases lying between them. CDR1 is SEHNR, CDR2 FQNEAQ, per germline (reference sequence). The CDR3 runs 14 residues. The CDR3 DNA sequence: TGTGCCAGCAGCTTAGTTAGTGGCCAAGAGACCCAGTACTTC. Its translation is CASSLVSGQETQYF.

The V gene is TRBV28, the J gene TRBJ1-5; 8 bases are shared with TRBD1. Germline V gene sequence: CDR1 MDHEN, CDR2 SYDVKM. After removal of 6 bases from V and 2 bases from J, the junction contained 6 bases not matched to a gene. This CDR3 is built from 15 residues. For the CDR3, the DNA is TGTGCCAGCAGAACCCAGGGGGCCGGCAATCAGCCCCAGCATTTT. Translation gives CASRTQGAGNQPQHF.

CDR3 sequence reads: CAISMDSSNEKLFF. In nucleotides, the CDR3 is TGTGCCATCAGTATGGACAGCTCTAATGAAAAACTGTTTTTT. This sequence joins TRBV10-3 and TRBJ1-4, with D perhaps matching TRBD1 (6 bases). The CDR3 runs 14 residues. V was cut by 5 bases and J by 3 bases, with 10 bases left in between. Germline V lookup: CDR1 ENHRY, CDR2 SYGVKD.

V is TRBV30 and J is TRBJ2-7; D unresolved. Germline CDR1 reads GTSNPN; CDR2 reads SVGIG (reference sequence). Trimming took 4 bases from V and 1 from J, leaving 14 bases between them. The CDR3 sequence is 14 residues long. The chain's CDR3 is CAWNRSPDSYEQYF. The DNA of the CDR3 is TGTGCCTGGAACCGGAGTCCCGATTCCTACGAGCAGTACTTC.

The rearrangement links TRBV5-1 to TRBJ1-2; weak D call: TRBD1 (5 bases). Between the trimmed V and J ends, which lost 0 bases and 4 bases, there was a span of 13 bases. The CDR3 is made up of 15 amino acids. Germline V lookup: CDR1 SGHRS, CDR2 YFSETQ. The CDR3 sequence: CASSLARTGPYGYTF. The CDR3 DNA is TGCGCCAGCAGCTTGGCGCGGACGGGACCCTATGGCTACACCTTC.

This clone was detected a few times. The chain recombines TRBV15 with TRBJ2-2, with D perhaps matching TRBD1 or TRBD2 (5 bases each). V gave up 5 bases and J gave up 6 bases, with 16 bases separating them. The CDR3 runs to 15 residues. CDR1 is LNHNV, CDR2 YYDKDF, per germline (reference sequence). The chain's CDR3 is CATSWPGPVAGELFF. CDR3 nucleotides: TGTGCCACCAGCTGGCCGGGGCCTGTGGCCGGGGAGCTGTTTTTT.

The chain employs TRBV20-1 and TRBJ2-7, with D perhaps matching TRBD1 (5 bases). The V end lost 3 bases, the J end lost 6 bases, and 9 bases lay between the germline ends. The length of the CDR3 is 11 residues. CDR1 DFQATT and CDR2 SNEGSKA come from the germline V gene (reference sequence). CDR3 bases: TGCAGTGCTAGGGACAAGATCGAGCAGTACTTC. This encodes CSARDKIEQYF.